Only a few counts were recorded for the clone carrying this T cell receptor beta chain. Its antigen is as yet unknown. A previously described protocol, modified, built RNA-based TCR cDNA libraries. Each TCR cDNA library carried sample-specific barcodes on both ends. TCRdb processed the 5' RACE reads anew with MiXCR; each CDR3 protein has one entry. The table lists 400,000 or so distinct CDR3 sequences, about 28% of them singletons. These data belong to a study of identical twins' blood T cells. There are 13 residues in the CDR3. The ends were cut back, 2 bases at V and 12 bases at J, with 19 bases in the middle. The germline CDR1 and CDR2 sequences are DFQATT and SNEGSKA (reference sequence). The study, taken as a whole, reports: Even for out-of-frame TCRbeta, twins reportedly shared V gene usage much more than unrelated donors. Shared CDR3 clonotype counts tracked mainly the product of cloneset sizes.

Sequenced material: PBMCs. The sequence was collected from a woman aged 18 to 55 in good health. The chain employs TRBV20-1 and TRBJ1-2, with TRBD1 as a possible D gene (5 bases). The CDR3 reads CSARHRNQGSNTF. CDR3 coding DNA: TGCAGTGCTAGACACCGGAATCAGGGATCGAACACCTTC.